This T cell receptor beta chain was identified in a study of blood T cell repertoires in COVID-19 (dated by TCRdb to the early 2020s). Regarding the study in general: Collaborator samples came from the United States, Italy and Spain and covered acute and convalescent phases of COVID-19. Subjects who had been exposed to COVID-19, were actively infected with it, or had recovered from it provided the deeply sampled blood TCRbeta repertoires that made up the dataset. The samples were drawn from the first 160 participants of the ongoing ImmuneRACE study and from 1,254 subjects provided by 6 global collaborators. The material from the prospective study consisted of cDNA or gDNA derived from T cells, B-cell-depleted T cells, or PBMCs. HLA class I and class II types, where available, came from metadata supplied by the sample provider rather than from assay-based typing. A de-identified subject ID, COVID-19 status, age in years and sex were almost always included in the sample metadata. A freely available public database, intended as a resource for researchers studying the immune response to SARS-CoV-2, is where the repertoires were released.

Study-level results and caveats: The quantity of clinical and demographic metadata differed by source and by participant and was supplied without curation.

TCRbeta CDR3 regions were amplified from genomic DNA by means of the immunoSEQ Assay, a bias-controlled multiplex PCR. The authors' pipeline ran thus. The number of nucleated cells in each sample was estimated by amplification of reference gene primers within the assay. Sequence reads were collapsed and filtered to measure the absolute abundance of every unique TCRbeta CDR3 rearrangement. For each sample, productive Simpson clonality was calculated as the square root of Simpson's diversity index across productive rearrangements. TCRdb took over this immuneACCESS table, retaining in-frame rearrangements with V and J assigned. Such tables are incomplete; in checked studies, under half of the missing clones stem from an unresolved V gene, and the remainder is unexplained. V, J and clone size were drawn from that table, and D and trimming were deduced from the DNA. Present in this sample are tens of thousands of clones, about 85% of which were seen just once. Clones ranked in the top ten supply around 2% of the sample.

Whole blood was collected in K2EDTA tubes by collaborating institutions according to the institutions' own protocols. For TCRbeta analysis, collaborators shipped samples as frozen whole blood, isolated PBMCs, or DNA extracted from either of those sample types. The germline V gene encodes CDR1 MNHEY and CDR2 SMNVEV (reference sequence). The CDR3 numbers 14 residues from cysteine through phenylalanine. CDR3 DNA is the only sequence kept; it has 42 bases, read in frame from the first base. V is cut by 6 bases and J by 0 bases, and the space between the germline ends is 12 bases. In regard to this clone: The antigen it binds to is not known. No much larger clone is present one base from it, and per-base qualities are unavailable.

Sequences were obtained from peripheral blood. This sequence originates from a man aged 45 to 65 with active or convalescent COVID-19. Recombination joined TRBV27 with TRBJ2-7, with no D gene named confidently. The DNA sequence is TGTGCCAGCAGCCCGGAGCCGAGCTCCTACGAGCAGTACTTC. Its protein is CASSPEPSSYEQYF.